This record covers a single T cell receptor (beta chain). There are 17 residues in the CDR3. Per germline, CDR1 MGHRA and CDR2 YSYEKL. V was clipped by 0 bases and J by 1 base, with 13 bases between them. The data stem from a study of control samples from healthy donors and cancer patients. Assay used: immunoSEQ multiplex PCR; TCRdb lists only in-frame clones, some missing. The sample contains 190,000 or so clones, 85% to 95% of which appear only once. This sequence joins TRBV4-1 and TRBJ2-4; D is unclear. The receptor was isolated from a young man in good health. Sequencing input: blood. The CDR3 DNA sequence: TGCGCCAGCAGCCAAGATCCATCGGAGCTGGCCAAAAACATTCAGTACTTC. Its protein is CASSQDPSELAKNIQYF.